Included here is one TCR beta chain sequence, with context. Authors' methods: Researchers report that nucleated cell counts were estimated from reference gene primer amplification. Assay: immunoSEQ multiplex PCR; the TCRdb copy retains only in-frame clones and omits some. That table gives V, J and clone size, and the DNA gave D and trimming. The repertoire includes some 120,000 clones, roughly 86% of them detected once, and around 20% sits in the top ten. The record originates from a study of blood T cell repertoires in COVID-19. About the study: There were acute and convalescent COVID-19 samples, and they came from the United States, Italy and Spain. Sample material is recorded as cDNA or gDNA derived from T cells, B-cell-depleted T cells, or PBMCs.

The CDR3 contains 13 residues. Germline V gene sequence: CDR1 SEHNR, CDR2 FQNEAQ (reference sequence). V was pared by 4 bases and J by 5 bases, with 12 bases between. The material sequenced was peripheral blood. The chain has TRBV7-9 and TRBJ2-7, with D possibly TRBD1 on 5 matching bases. This TCR was sampled from a woman in her forties or fifties who had recovered from COVID-19. This CDR3 is CASSYQTGDEQYF. DNA for the CDR3: TGTGCCAGCAGCTACCAAACAGGTGACGAGCAGTACTTC.